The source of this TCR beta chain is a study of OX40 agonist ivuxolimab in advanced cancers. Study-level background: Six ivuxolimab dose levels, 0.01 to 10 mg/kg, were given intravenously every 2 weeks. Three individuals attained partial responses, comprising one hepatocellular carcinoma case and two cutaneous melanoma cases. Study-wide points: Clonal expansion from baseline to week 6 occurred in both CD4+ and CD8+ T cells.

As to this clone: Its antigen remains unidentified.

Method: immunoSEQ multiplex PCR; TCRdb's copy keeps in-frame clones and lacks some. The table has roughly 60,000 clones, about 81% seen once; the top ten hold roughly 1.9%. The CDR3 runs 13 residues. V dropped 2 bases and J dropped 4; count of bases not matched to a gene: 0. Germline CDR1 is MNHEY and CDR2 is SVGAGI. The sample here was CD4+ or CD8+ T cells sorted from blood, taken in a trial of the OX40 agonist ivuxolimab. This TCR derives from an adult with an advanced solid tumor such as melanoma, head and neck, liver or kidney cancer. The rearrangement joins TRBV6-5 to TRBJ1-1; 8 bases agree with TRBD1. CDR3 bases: TGTGCCAGCAGTTACACAGGGGGCACTGAAGCTTTCTTT. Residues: CASSYTGGTEAFF.